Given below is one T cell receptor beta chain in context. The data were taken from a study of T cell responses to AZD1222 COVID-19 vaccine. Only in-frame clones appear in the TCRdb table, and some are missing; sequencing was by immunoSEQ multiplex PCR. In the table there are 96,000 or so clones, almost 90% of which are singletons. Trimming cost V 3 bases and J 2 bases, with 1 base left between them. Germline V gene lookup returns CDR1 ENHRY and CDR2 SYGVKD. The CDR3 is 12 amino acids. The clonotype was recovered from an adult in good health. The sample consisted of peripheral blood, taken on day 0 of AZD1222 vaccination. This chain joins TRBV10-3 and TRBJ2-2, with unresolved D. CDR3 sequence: CAISDNTGELFF. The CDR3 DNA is TGTGCCATCAGTGATAACACCGGGGAGCTGTTTTTT.